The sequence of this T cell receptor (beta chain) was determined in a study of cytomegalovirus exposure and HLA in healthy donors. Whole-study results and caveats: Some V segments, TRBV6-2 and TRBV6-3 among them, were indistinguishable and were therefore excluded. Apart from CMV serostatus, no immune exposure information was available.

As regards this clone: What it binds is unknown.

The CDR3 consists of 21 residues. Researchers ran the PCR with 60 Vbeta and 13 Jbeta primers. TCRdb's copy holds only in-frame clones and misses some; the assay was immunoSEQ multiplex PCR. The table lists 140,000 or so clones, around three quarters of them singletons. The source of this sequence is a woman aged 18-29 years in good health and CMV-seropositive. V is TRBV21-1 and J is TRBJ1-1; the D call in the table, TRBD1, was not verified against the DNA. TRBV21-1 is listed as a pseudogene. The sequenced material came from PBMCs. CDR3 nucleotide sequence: TGTGCCAGCAGCGATCGCACCTGGGGGACCTACCGGGACAGGGCATCTAAAGAAGCTTTCTTT. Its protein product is CASSDRTWGTYRDRASKEAFF.